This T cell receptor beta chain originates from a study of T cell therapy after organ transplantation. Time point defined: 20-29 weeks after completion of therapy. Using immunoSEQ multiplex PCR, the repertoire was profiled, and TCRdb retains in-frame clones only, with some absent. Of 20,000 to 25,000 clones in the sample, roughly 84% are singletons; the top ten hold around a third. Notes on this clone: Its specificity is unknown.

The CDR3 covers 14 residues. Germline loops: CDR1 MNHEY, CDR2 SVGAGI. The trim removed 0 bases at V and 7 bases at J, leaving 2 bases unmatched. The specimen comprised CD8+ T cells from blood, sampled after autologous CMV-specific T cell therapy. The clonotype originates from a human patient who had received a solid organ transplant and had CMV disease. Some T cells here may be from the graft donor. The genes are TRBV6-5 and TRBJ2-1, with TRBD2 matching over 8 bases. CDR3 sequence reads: CASSYSRGGNEQFF. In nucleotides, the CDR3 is TGTGCCAGCAGTTACTCCCGGGGGGGAAATGAGCAGTTCTTC.